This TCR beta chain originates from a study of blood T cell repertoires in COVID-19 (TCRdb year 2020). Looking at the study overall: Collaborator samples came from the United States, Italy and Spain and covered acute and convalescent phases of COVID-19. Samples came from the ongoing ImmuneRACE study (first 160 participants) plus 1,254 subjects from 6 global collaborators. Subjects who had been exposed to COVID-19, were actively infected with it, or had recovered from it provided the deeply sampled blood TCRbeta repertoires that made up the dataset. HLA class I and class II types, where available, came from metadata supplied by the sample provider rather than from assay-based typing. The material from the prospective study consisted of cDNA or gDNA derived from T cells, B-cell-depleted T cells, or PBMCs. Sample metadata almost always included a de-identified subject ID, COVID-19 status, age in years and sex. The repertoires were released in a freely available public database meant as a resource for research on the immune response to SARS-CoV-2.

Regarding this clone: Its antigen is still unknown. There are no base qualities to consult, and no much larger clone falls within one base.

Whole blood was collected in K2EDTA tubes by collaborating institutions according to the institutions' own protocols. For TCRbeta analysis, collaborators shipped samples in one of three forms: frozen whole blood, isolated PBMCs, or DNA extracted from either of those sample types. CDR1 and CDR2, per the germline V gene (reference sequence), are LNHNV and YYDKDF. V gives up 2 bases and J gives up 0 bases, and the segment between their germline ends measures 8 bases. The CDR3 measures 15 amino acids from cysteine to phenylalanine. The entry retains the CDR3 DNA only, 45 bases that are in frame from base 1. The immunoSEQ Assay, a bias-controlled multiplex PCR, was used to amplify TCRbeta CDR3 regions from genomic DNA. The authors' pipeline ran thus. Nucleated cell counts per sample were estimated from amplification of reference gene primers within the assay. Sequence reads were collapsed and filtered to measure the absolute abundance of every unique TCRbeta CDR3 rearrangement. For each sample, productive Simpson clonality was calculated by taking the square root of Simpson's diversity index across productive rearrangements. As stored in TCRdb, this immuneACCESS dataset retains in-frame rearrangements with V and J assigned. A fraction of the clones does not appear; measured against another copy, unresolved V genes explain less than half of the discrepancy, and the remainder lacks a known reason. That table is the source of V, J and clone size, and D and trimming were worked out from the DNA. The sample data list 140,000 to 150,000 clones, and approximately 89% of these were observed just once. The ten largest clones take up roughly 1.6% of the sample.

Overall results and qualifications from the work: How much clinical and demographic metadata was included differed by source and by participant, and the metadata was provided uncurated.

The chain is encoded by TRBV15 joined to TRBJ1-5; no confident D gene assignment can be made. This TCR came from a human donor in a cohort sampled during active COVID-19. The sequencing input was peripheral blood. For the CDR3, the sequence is CATSRFRYSNQPQHF. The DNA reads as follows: TGTGCCACCAGCAGATTCCGTTATAGCAATCAGCCCCAGCATTTT.